These 9 T cell receptor beta chains originate from one sample sequenced in a study of cytomegalovirus exposure and HLA in healthy donors. Measured with immunoSEQ multiplex PCR; TCRdb has only the in-frame clones, and not every one. This table holds some 170,000 clones, about nine tenths found once. The sequenced sample consisted of PBMCs. The receptors originated from a man aged 18 to 29 in good health and CMV-seropositive.

The chain couples TRBV19 to TRBJ2-1, with D unclear. V lost 1 base and J lost 10, with 11 bases in between. This CDR3 region has 13 residues. Germline V lookup: CDR1 LNHDA, CDR2 SQIVND (reference sequence). The CDR3 is CASSIVASREQFF. CDR3 sequence (DNA): TGTGCCAGTAGTATAGTTGCTAGTCGGGAGCAGTTCTTC. Looking up the rest from reference TRBV19 and TRBJ2-1 gives the full variable domain: DGGITQSPKYLFRKEGQNVTLSCEQNLNHDAMYWYRQDPGQGLRLIYYSQIVNDFQKGDIAEGYSVSREKKESFPLTVTSAQKNPTAFYLCASSIVASREQFFGPGTRLTVL.

This sequence joins TRBV29-1 and TRBJ1-2; TRBD1 matches at 10 bases. The CDR3 contains 15 residues. Germline V gene sequence: CDR1 SQVTM, CDR2 ANQGSEA. V gave up 5 bases and J gave up 8 bases; unmatched junction bases: 14. Here the CDR3 DNA reads TGCAGCGTTAAACCTTCCCCCGGGACAGGGGTCGGCTACACCTTC. The encoded protein is CSVKPSPGTGVGYTF.

The chain joins TRBV7-6 to TRBJ1-4; D call uncertain. The CDR3 spans 14 residues. V dropped 5 bases and J dropped 5 bases, with 12 bases sitting between them. CDR1 is SGHVS, CDR2 FNYEAQ, per germline. CDR3 nucleotide sequence: TGTGCCAGCAGCAACGGGGATCCAAATGAAAAACTGTTTTTT. Translating gives CASSNGDPNEKLFF.

Details on this clone: The junction differs from germline at one of its ends, possibly a read error. V gene TRBV5-6 combines with J gene TRBJ2-1, with D uncertain. Germline V gives CDR1 SGHDT, CDR2 YYEEEE. This CDR3 contains 13 residues. CDR3 bases: TGTGCCAGCAGCTTGGTTCAATACACTGAGCAGTTCTTC. This sequence encodes CASSLVQYTEQFF.

V is TRBV28 and J is TRBJ1-2; 7 nucleotides align to TRBD1. The trim removed 7 bases at V and 4 bases at J, leaving 6 bases unmatched. The CDR3 has 13 residues. Looked up from germline, CDR1 is MDHEN and CDR2 is SYDVKM. In DNA, the CDR3 is TGTGCCAGCACCCAGGGACAGTTCTATGGCTACACCTTC. Its protein product is CASTQGQFYGYTF.

This clone was detected a few times. The chain recombines TRBV7-9 with TRBJ1-2, with TRBD1 as a possible D gene (5 bases). Trimming cost V 5 bases and J 4 bases, with 17 bases left between them. The CDR3 length is 15 residues. Germline V gene data show CDR1 as SEHNR and CDR2 as FQNEAQ (reference sequence). This chain's CDR3 is CASSPGTNTPYGYTF. CDR3 nucleotides: TGTGCCAGCAGCCCCGGGACTAATACTCCCTATGGCTACACCTTC.

The chain links TRBV27 to TRBJ2-7, with 7 bases lining up with TRBD1. Germline CDR1 and CDR2: MNHEY and SMNVEV (reference sequence). This CDR3 is built from 12 residues. V dropped 6 bases and J dropped 8; count of bases not matched to a gene: 7. CDR3 coding DNA: TGTGCCAGCAGCACCCTACAGGGGAAGCAGTACTTC. As protein: CASSTLQGKQYF.

V gene TRBV6-6 combines with J gene TRBJ1-5, with D possibly being TRBD1 (5 bases). Germline CDR1 reads MNHNY; CDR2 reads SVGAGI (reference sequence). The CDR3 is 14 residues long. The V end was cut by 5 bases, the J end by 6 bases, with 14 bases between. The CDR3 region has the DNA TGTGCCAGCAGTGGGGCAGGCGGGGGTCAGCCCCAGCATTTT. Protein product: CASSGAGGGQPQHF.

J is TRBJ1-3 and V is TRBV5-8; maybe TRBD1 (6 bases). The CDR3 totals 15 residues. CDR1 SGHTS and CDR2 YDEGEE come from the germline V gene. Trimming took off 4 bases at V and 0 bases at J, with 11 bases between the two ends. CDR3 region: CASSQGQTSGNTIYF. The CDR3 DNA reads TGTGCCAGCAGCCAAGGACAGACCTCTGGAAACACCATATATTTT.